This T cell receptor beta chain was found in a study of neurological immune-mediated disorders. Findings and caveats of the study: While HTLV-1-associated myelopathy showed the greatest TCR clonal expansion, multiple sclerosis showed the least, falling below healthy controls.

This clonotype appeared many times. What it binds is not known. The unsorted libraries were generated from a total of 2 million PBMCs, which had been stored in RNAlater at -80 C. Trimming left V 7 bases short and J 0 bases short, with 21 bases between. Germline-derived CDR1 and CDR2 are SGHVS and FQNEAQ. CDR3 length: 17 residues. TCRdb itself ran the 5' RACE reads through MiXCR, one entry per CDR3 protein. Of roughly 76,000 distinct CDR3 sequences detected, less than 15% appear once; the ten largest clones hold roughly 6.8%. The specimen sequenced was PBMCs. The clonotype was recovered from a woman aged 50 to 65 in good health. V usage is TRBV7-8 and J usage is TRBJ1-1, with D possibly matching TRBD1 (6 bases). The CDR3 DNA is TGTGCCAGCACTCCTTATGGGGGGCTTCTAATGAACACTGAAGCTTTCTTT. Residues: CASTPYGGLLMNTEAFF.